A single sample is the source of the 2 T cell receptor beta chains below, sequenced in a study of T-cell reconstitution after alpha-beta-depleted transplantation in children. Unique molecular identifiers tagged the TCRbeta library. TCRdb reprocessed the PCR reads via MiXCR and lists one record per CDR3 protein. The sample has about 110,000 distinct CDR3 sequences; 5% to 7% are singletons. The sample here was PBMCs, mostly from graft donor cells, taken 360 days after TCRalphabeta/CD19-depleted stem cell transplant. Every receptor here comes from a male patient aged 2-15 years who had a stem cell transplant for acute lymphoblastic leukemia, so the T cells may come from the graft donor.

This clonotype was seen ten or more times. V is TRBV4-2 and J is TRBJ1-5; maybe TRBD1 (6 bases). V shed 0 bases and J shed 0 bases, with 6 bases lying between them. Germline V gene lookup returns CDR1 LGHNA and CDR2 YNFKEQ. The CDR3 has 15 residues. In DNA form, the CDR3 reads TGTGCCAGCAGCCAAGAGACAGGTAGCAATCAGCCCCAGCATTTT. It codes for CASSQETGSNQPQHF.

This clonotype was detected a few times. The chain joins TRBV10-1 to TRBJ2-5, with 8 bases identical to TRBD1. The CDR3 runs to 15 residues. Germline V gene lookup returns CDR1 WNHNN and CDR2 SYGVQD (reference sequence). The J segment lost 4 bases and the V segment lost 0 bases, leaving 4 bases of the junction unmatched. The CDR3 DNA is TGCGCCAGCAGTGAGTCGACAGGGGCGGGAGAGACCCAGTACTTC. It codes for CASSESTGAGETQYF.